This TCR beta chain comes out of a study of T cell responses to AZD1222 COVID-19 vaccine (dated by TCRdb to the early 2020s). Context from the whole study: AZD1222 recipients given second doses at about 4 weeks or at about 12 weeks were pooled, since spike-specific TCR depth and breadth were not found to differ between the two schedules. TCR sequencing was performed for about 250 trial participants, of whom about 200 were given two doses of AZD1222 and some 26 were given two doses of MenACWY control vaccine. Trial participants were enrolled by age into 18-55, 56-69 and 70-plus year subgroups, with 148, 28 and 57 TCR-sequenced participants respectively.

Broad study findings and their caveats: Participants were mostly white British, with more females than males. The authors suggested clonal diversity may have been underestimated. Because no day 14 peak-response samples were available, the repertoires could be characterized only after the peak T cell response. CD4 TCRs associated with the vaccine covered the entire spike protein, and the dominant responses were in regions 160-218 and 743-854. Reportedly, almost half of the unique spike-specific TCRs recognized epitopes lying outside the regions that are mutated in the B.1.351 and B.1.1.7 variants. Conclusions about previously exposed vaccinees are limited because only a handful of AZD1222 recipients were SARS-CoV-2 seropositive at baseline. After two AZD1222 doses, spike-specific TCR breadth and depth were significantly higher than at day 0 and than in MenACWY recipients. The 56-69-year group was small, and its depth increase did not reach significance, likely because of low power.

The intended sense of this specimen's time point label: baseline before first vaccination. Samples from vaccinated people were obtained from the UK trials COV001 and COV002, which included a single-blind randomized controlled phase 2/3 trial of AZD1222 (ChAdOx1 nCoV-19) in healthy adults. For TCRbeta chain sequencing, PBMC samples were collected from trial participants at day 0 and at day 28 after the second dose. As regards this clone: It has no known antigen specificity. Base quality data are lacking; no much larger clone is found one base away.

The CDR3 regions of human TCRbeta chains were analyzed by immunosequencing. In the source study's methods: TCRs in the repertoires were compared against a reference library of SARS-CoV-2-specific TCRs that had been generated with the MIRA antigen-specificity platform. Breadth was defined as the fraction of unique TCRs that were SARS-CoV-2-associated. Depth was defined as the fraction of total T cells that were SARS-CoV-2-associated. Each spike-specific TCR was assigned to its reactive spike region and to a CD4 or CD8 class using the MIRA data. Log10-transformed breadth and depth values were compared by one-way ANOVA with Sidak's multiple comparisons tests. TCRdb took over this immuneACCESS table, retaining in-frame rearrangements with V and J assigned. Such tables are incomplete; in checked studies, under half of the missing clones stem from an unresolved V gene, and the remainder is unexplained. D and trimming come from the DNA, and the V and J calls and clone size come from that table. The sample has 55,000 to 80,000 clones on record, around 80% of them singletons. The ten biggest clones cover around 21% of the sample.

Via the germline V gene, CDR1 is MDHEN and CDR2 SYDVKM. Trimming costs V 8 bases and J 7 bases, and their ends lie 21 bases apart. Counted from cysteine to phenylalanine, this CDR3 has 15 amino acids. Only CDR3 DNA is held: 45 bases, read in frame from base 1. The rearranged segments are TRBV28 and TRBJ1-5; the D gene is possibly TRBD1, with 6 bases matching. The sample consisted of peripheral blood, taken on day 0 of AZD1222 vaccination. The receptor was isolated from an adult in good health. The bases read TGTGCCAGCCTAGCAGGGGTAAGGAGGGACCAGCCCCAGCATTTT. Its translation is CASLAGVRRDQPQHF.